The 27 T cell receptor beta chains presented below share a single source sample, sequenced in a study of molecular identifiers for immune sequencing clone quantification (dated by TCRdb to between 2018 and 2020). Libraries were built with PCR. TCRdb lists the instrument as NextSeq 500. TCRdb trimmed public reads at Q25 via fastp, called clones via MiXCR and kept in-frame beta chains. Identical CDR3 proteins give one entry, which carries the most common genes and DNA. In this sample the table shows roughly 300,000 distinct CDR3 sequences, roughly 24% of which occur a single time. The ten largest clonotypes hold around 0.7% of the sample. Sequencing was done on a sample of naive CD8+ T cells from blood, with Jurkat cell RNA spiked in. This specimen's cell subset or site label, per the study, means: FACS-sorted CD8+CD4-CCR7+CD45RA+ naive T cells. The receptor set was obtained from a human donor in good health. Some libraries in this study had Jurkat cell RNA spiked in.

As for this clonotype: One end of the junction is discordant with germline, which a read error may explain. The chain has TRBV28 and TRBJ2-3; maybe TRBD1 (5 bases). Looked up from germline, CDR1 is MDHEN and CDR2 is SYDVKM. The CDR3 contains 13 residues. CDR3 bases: TGTGCCAGCAGTGTGTGGGGCACAGCTACGCAGTATTTT. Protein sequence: CASSVWGTATQYF.

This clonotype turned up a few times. CDR3 nucleotides: TGCAGTGCTAGAGATCCAACAGACTACGAGCAGTACTTC. It translates to CSARDPTDYEQYF. This sequence joins TRBV20-1 and TRBJ2-7; D ambiguous. Germline CDR1 reads DFQATT; CDR2 reads SNEGSKA (reference sequence). The CDR3 spans 13 residues. V was shortened by 0 bases and J by 3 bases, with 9 bases between the two germline ends.

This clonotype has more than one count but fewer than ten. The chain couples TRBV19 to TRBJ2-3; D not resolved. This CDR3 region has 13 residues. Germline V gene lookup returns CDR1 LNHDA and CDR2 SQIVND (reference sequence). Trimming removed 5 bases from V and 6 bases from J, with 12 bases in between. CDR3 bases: TGTGCCAGTAGTCCGCGCTCCAAGGATACGCAGTATTTT. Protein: CASSPRSKDTQYF.

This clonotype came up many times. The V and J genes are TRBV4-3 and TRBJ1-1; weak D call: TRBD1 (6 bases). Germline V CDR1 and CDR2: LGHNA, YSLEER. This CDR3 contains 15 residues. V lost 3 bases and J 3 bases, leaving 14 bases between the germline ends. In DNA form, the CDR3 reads TGCGCCAGCAGCCAGATAAAGACAGGTCACACTGAAGCTTTCTTT. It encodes CASSQIKTGHTEAFF.

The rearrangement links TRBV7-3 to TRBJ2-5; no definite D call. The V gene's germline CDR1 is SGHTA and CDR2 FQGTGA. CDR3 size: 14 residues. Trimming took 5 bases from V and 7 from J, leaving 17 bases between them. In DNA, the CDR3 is TGTGCCAGCAGCATTTCGGGCCCTGGAGCGACCCAGTACTTC. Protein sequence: CASSISGPGATQYF.

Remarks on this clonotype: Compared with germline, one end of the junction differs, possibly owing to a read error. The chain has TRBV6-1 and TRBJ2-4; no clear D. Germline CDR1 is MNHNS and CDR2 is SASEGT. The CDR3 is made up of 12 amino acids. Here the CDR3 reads CASSGGFDILYF. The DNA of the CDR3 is TGTGCCAGCAGTGGGGGTTTCGACATTCTGTACTTC.

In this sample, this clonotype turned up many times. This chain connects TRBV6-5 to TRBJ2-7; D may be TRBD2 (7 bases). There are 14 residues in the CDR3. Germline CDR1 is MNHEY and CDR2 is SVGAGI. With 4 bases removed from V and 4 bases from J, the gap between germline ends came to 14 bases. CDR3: CASSFEGGQYEQYF. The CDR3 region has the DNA TGTGCCAGCAGTTTCGAGGGGGGGCAGTACGAGCAGTACTTC.

CDR3 sequence (DNA): TGTGCCAGCACCACATTTCGGGGGACGTCCTCCGGCGCAGATACGCAGTATTTT. Encoded protein: CASTTFRGTSSGADTQYF. The chain links TRBV12-3 or TRBV12-4 to TRBJ2-3, with a possible D match to TRBD2 (6 bases). Trimming left V 7 bases short and J 4 bases short, with 27 bases between. This CDR3 contains 18 residues.

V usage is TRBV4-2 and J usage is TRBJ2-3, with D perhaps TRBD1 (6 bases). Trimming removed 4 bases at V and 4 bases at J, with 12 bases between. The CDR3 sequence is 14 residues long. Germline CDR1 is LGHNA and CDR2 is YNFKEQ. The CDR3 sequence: CASSLGQLPDTQYF. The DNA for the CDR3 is TGTGCCAGCAGCCTGGGACAACTCCCAGATACGCAGTATTTT.

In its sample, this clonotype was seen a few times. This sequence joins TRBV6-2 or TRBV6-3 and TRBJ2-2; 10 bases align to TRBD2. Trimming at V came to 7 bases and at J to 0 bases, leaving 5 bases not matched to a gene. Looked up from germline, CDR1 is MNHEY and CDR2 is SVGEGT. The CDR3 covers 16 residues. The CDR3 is CASTIAGGPNTGELFF. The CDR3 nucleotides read TGTGCCAGCACTATAGCGGGAGGCCCGAACACCGGGGAGCTGTTTTTT.

The CDR3 nucleotides are TGTGCCAGCAGTTCCCCTTACATCTCGGCGGAGGAGGGCAGCGAGCAGTACTTC. Translation gives CASSSPYISAEEGSEQYF. The V gene is TRBV28, the J gene TRBJ2-7, with D possibly TRBD2 on 6 matching bases. V gave up 4 bases and J gave up 6 bases, with 28 bases separating them. Germline values: CDR1 MDHEN, CDR2 SYDVKM. This CDR3 contains 18 residues.

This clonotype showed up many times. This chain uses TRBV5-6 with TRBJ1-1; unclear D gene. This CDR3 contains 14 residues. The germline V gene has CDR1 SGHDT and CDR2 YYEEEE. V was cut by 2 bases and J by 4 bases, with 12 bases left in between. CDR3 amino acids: CASSFLQEGTEAFF. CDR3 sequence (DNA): TGTGCCAGCAGCTTCTTGCAGGAAGGCACTGAAGCTTTCTTT.

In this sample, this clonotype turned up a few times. CDR3 protein: CASSSTPMSTEAFF. The CDR3 bases are TGTGCCAGCAGCTCTACCCCCATGAGCACTGAAGCTTTCTTT. The J gene is TRBJ1-1, the V gene TRBV7-6; D is uncertain. Trimming cost V 4 bases and J 4 bases, with 13 bases left between them. Per the germline V gene, CDR1 is SGHVS and CDR2 is FNYEAQ. The CDR3 loop spans 14 amino acids.

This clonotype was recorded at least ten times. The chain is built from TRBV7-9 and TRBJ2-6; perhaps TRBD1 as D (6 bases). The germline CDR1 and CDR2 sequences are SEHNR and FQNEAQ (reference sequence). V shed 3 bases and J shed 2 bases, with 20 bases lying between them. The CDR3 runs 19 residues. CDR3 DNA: TGTGCCAGCAGCTTTTTATCCGGGACAAGAACACCTGGGGCCAACGTCCTGACTTTC. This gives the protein CASSFLSGTRTPGANVLTF.

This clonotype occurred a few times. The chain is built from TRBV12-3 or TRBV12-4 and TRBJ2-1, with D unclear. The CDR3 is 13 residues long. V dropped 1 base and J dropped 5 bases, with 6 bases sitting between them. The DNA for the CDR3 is TGTGCCAGCAGTTTAGGGGAAAACAATGAGCAGTTCTTC. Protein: CASSLGENNEQFF.

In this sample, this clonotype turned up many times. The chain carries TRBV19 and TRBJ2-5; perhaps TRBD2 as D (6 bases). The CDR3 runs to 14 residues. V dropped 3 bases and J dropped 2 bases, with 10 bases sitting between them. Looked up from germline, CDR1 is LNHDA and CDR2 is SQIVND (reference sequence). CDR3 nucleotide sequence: TGTGCCAGTAGTATCCCGGGACTTCAAGAGACCCAGTACTTC. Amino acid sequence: CASSIPGLQETQYF.

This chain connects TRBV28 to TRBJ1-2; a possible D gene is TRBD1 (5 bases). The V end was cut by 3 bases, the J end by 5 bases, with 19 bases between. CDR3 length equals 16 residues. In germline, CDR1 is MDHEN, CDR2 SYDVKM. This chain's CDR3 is CASSLIPQGWEYGYTF. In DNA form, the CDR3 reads TGTGCCAGCAGTTTGATTCCCCAGGGCTGGGAGTATGGCTACACCTTC.

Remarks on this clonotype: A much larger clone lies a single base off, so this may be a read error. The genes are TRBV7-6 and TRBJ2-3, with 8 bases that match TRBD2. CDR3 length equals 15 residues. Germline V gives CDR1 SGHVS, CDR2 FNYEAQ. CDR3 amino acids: CPSSLGTRAADTQYF. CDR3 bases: TGTCCCAGCAGCCTAGGGACTAGAGCAGCAGATACGCAGTATTTT.

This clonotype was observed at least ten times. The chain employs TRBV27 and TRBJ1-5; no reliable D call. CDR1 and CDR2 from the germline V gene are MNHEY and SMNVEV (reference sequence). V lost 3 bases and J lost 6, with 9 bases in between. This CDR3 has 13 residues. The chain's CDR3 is CASSFSGSQPQHF. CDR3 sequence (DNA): TGTGCCAGCAGTTTTAGCGGTAGTCAGCCCCAGCATTTT.

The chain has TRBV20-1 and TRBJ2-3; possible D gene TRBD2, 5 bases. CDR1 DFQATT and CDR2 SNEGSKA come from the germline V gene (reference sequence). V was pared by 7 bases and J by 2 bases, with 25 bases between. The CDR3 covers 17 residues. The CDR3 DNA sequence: TGCAGTGGTGAGAGAGGAGTGCCGGACTCTTACACAGATACGCAGTATTTT. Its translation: CSGERGVPDSYTDTQYF.

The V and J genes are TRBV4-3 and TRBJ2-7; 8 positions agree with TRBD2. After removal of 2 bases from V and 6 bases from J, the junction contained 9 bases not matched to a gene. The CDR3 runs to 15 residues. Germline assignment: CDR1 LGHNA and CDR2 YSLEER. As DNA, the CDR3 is TGCGCCAGCAGCCAAACCCGGGGGGGCTTAGGCGAGCAGTACTTC. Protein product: CASSQTRGGLGEQYF.

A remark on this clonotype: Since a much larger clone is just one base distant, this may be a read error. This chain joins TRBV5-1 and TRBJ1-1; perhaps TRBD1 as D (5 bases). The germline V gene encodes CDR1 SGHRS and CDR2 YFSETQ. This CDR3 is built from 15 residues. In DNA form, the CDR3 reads TGCGCCAGCAGCTACCGACAGACCGCCAACACTGAAGCTTCCTTT. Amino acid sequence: CASSYRQTANTEASF.

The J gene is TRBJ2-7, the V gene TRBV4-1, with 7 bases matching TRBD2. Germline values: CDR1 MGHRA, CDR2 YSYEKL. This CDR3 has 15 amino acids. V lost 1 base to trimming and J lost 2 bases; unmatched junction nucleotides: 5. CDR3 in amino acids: CASSQGGLGTYEQYF. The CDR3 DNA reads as TGCGCCAGCAGCCAAGGCGGACTAGGGACCTACGAGCAGTACTTC.

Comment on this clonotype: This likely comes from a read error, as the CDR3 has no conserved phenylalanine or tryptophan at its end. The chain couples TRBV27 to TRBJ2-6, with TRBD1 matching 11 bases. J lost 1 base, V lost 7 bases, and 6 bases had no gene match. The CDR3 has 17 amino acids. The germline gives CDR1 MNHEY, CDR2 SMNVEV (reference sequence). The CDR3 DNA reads TGTGCCAGCACCGGGACAGGGGGAGGTTCTGGGGCCAACGTCCTGACTGTC. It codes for CASTGTGGGSGANVLTV.

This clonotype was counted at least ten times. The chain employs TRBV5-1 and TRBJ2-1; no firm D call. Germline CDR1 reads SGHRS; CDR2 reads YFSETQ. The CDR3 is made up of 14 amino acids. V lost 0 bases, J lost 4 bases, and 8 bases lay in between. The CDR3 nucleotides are TGCGCCAGCAGCTTGGCCAGTCCTTACAATGAGCAGTTCTTC. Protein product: CASSLASPYNEQFF.

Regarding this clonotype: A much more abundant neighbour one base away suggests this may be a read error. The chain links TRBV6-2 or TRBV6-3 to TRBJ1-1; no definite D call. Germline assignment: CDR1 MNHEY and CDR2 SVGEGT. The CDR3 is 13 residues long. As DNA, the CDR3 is TGTGCCAACAGTTATGATCCGAACACTGAAGCTTTCTTT. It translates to CANSYDPNTEAFF.

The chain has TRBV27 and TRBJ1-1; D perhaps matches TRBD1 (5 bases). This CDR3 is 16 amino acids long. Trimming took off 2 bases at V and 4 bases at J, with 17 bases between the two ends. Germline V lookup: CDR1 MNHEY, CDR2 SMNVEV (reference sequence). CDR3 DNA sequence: TGTGCCAGCAGTTTAACGTGGGGGGGAGGGTTCACTGAAGCTTTCTTT. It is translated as CASSLTWGGGFTEAFF.